The rows below give T cell receptor beta chains drawn from one sample of a study of response to subunit inactivated influenza vaccine. MiXCR, run by TCRdb on the RT-PCR reads, gives a single entry per CDR3 protein. The data show roughly 570,000 distinct CDR3 sequences, with 14% seen just once and around 10% held by the top ten. Source: PBMCs from blood, taken approximately 13 days after vaccination. The origin of the receptors is a man between 50 and 59 years old who received an inactivated influenza vaccine. Both conserved end residues are part of each CDR3. Each record gives: V gene, J gene, D gene, clone size, CDR3 protein, CDR3 DNA. A D gene is named only where the DNA matches it firmly. Size is stated for part of the rows, as once, few or many counts, or as a class when the clone is expanded.

TRBV7-2	TRBJ2-7	TRBD2	few	CASSLRLAGGSGEQYF	TGTGCCAGCAGCTTACGACTAGCGGGAGGATCGGGCGAGCAGTACTTC
TRBV6-5	TRBJ2-1	TRBD2	few	CASSSFGRRQFF	TGTGCCAGCAGTTCCTTCGGGAGGCGGCAGTTCTTC
TRBV29-1	TRBJ1-1	NA	few	CSVFQGIHTEAFF	TGCAGCGTTTTTCAGGGGATCCACACTGAAGCTTTCTTT
TRBV28	TRBJ1-4	NA	many	CASSFLEGLAFNEKLFF	TGTGCCAGCAGTTTCCTTGAGGGACTCGCCTTTAATGAAAAACTGTTTTTT
TRBV6-2/TRBV6-3	TRBJ1-2	NA	few	CASSYVNDGYTF	TGTGCCAGCAGTTATGTCAATGATGGCTACACCTTC
TRBV12-3/TRBV12-4	TRBJ2-6	NA	NA	CASSSNARGSGANVLTF	TGTGCCAGCAGCTCTAATGCCAGGGGCTCTGGGGCCAACGTCCTGACTTTC
TRBV6-2/TRBV6-3	TRBJ2-7	TRBD1	NA	CASSQQGFHEQYF	TGTGCCAGCAGCCAACAGGGGTTCCACGAGCAGTACTTC
TRBV28	TRBJ2-1	NA	many	CASSFVRARYNEQFF	TGTGCCAGCAGTTTTGTGAGGGCGCGATACAATGAGCAGTTCTTC
TRBV20-1	TRBJ2-7	TRBD2	NA	CSAREGGRVIYEQYF	TGCAGTGCTAGAGAAGGCGGGAGGGTGATCTACGAGCAGTACTTC
TRBV24-1	TRBJ2-7	TRBD1	NA	CATSESGTVVEQYF	TGTGCCACCAGTGAATCCGGGACAGTGGTAGAGCAGTACTTC
TRBV20-1	TRBJ2-5	NA	many	CSAKQGQETQYF	TGCAGTGCGAAACAGGGACAAGAGACCCAGTACTTC
TRBV2	TRBJ2-5	NA	NA	CASSAIGPQETQYF	TGTGCCAGCAGTGCCATTGGGCCTCAAGAGACCCAGTACTTC
TRBV18	TRBJ2-3	NA	NA	CASSPPNRGSTDTQYF	TGTGCCAGCTCACCACCGAATCGGGGGTCCACAGATACGCAGTATTTT
TRBV2	TRBJ2-3	NA	few	CASSEALGVWTDTQYF	TGTGCCAGCAGTGAAGCGCTAGGGGTTTGGACAGATACGCAGTATTTT
TRBV15	TRBJ2-6	TRBD2	NA	CATSSKLAGGLSGANVLTF	TGTGCCACCAGCAGTAAACTAGCGGGAGGCCTCTCTGGGGCCAACGTCCTGACTTTC
TRBV10-3	TRBJ2-5	TRBD1	many	CASRTGEETQYF	TGTGCCAGCAGGACAGGGGAAGAGACCCAGTACTTC
TRBV7-2	TRBJ2-7	TRBD1	few	CASTKTAAGQGYEQYF	TGTGCCAGCACCAAGACCGCCGCCGGACAGGGCTACGAGCAGTACTTC
TRBV28	TRBJ2-6	NA	NA	CSSSSTGSGANVLTF	TGTTCCAGCAGTTCGACAGGCTCTGGGGCCAACGTCCTGACTTTC
TRBV5-1	TRBJ2-1	NA	NA	CASSLAGRSGQFF	TGCGCCAGCAGCTTGGCAGGGAGAAGCGGGCAGTTCTTC
TRBV10-3	TRBJ2-7	NA	few	CAISERGRGGADYEQYF	TGTGCCATCAGTGAGCGGGGACGGGGAGGAGCGGACTACGAGCAGTACTTC
TRBV5-1	TRBJ2-1	TRBD2	NA	CASQLAGASEQFF	TGCGCCAGCCAATTAGCGGGAGCATCTGAGCAGTTCTTC
TRBV12-3/TRBV12-4	TRBJ2-7	NA	few	CASSLGLGSSYEQYF	TGTGCCAGCAGTTTAGGGTTAGGGAGCTCCTACGAGCAGTACTTC
TRBV6-5	TRBJ2-2	NA	NA	CASRYRTNTGELFF	TGTGCCAGCAGATACAGGACGAACACCGGGGAGCTGTTTTTT
TRBV2	TRBJ1-2	NA	NA	CASREGANYGYTF	TGTGCTAGCAGGGAAGGGGCTAACTATGGCTACACCTTC
TRBV14	TRBJ2-5	NA	many	CASSQGARSETQYF	TGTGCCAGCAGCCAAGGGGCCCGTAGTGAGACCCAGTACTTC
TRBV11-2	TRBJ2-5	TRBD2	NA	CASSLLRAGAGETQYF	TGTGCCAGCAGCTTACTCCGAGCGGGAGCGGGGGAGACCCAGTACTTC
TRBV10-2	TRBJ2-3	NA	NA	CASSVRGTDTQYF	TGCGCCAGCAGTGTAAGGGGCACAGATACGCAGTATTTT
TRBV7-2	TRBJ1-2	TRBD1	few	CASSLATGLRSYTF	TGTGCCAGCAGCTTAGCGACAGGGCTTAGGAGCTACACCTTC